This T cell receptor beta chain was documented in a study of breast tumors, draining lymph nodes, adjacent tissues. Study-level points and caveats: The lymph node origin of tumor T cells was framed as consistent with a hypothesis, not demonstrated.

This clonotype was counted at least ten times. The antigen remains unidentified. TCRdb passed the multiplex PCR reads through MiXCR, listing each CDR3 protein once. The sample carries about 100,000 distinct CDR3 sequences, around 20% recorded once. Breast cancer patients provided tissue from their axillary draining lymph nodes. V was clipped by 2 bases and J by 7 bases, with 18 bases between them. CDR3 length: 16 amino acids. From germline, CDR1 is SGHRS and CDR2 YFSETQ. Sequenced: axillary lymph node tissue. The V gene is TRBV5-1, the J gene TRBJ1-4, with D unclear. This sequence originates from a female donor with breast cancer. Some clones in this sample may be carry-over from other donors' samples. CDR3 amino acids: CASSFDTPANGEKLFF. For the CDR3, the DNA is TGCGCCAGCAGCTTTGACACACCCGCAAACGGTGAAAAACTGTTTTTT.